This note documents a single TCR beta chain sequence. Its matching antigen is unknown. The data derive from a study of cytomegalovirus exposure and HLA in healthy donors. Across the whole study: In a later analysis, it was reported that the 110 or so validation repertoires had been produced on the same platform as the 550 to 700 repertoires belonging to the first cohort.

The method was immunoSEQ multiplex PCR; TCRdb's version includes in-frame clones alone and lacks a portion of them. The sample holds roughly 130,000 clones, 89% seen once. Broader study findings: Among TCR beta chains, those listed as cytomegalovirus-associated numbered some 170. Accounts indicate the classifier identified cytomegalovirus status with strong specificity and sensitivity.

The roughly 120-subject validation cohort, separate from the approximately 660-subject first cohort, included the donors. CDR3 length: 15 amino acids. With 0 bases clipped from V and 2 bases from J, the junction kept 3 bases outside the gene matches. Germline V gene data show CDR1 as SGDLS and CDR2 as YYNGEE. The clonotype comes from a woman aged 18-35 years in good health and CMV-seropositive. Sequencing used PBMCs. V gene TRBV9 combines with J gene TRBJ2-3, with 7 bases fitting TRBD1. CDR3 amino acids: CASSVGQGVTDTQYF. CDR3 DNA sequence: TGTGCCAGCAGCGTAGGACAGGGAGTCACAGATACGCAGTATTTT.